The source of this T cell receptor beta chain is a study of neurological immune-mediated disorders. V lost 11 bases and J lost 8, with 13 bases in between. Germline CDR1 reads MNHEY; CDR2 reads SVGEGT. The CDR3 length is 11 residues. Stated time point: longitudinal time-point 1 (baseline). PBMCs stored at -80 C, 2 million in total, were the source of the unsorted libraries. General study results and limits: The level of TCR clonal expansion was highest in patients with HTLV-1-associated myelopathy and lowest in multiple sclerosis, where it fell below the level seen in healthy controls. None of the CDR3 amino acid sequences in expanded clones turned up in more than one subject, which points to private repertoires in all groups.

The method for making cDNA was 5'RACE, and it used 10-nucleotide random UMIs. TCRdb used MiXCR to reprocess the 5' RACE reads, holding one entry per CDR3 protein. The sample holds some 60,000 distinct CDR3 sequences, about 11% seen once. This clonotype was observed many times. Antigen specificity is unknown. The sample taken for sequencing was PBMCs. The receptor's source is a male donor with HTLV-1-associated myelopathy (HAM/TSP). The chain is built from TRBV6-2 or TRBV6-3 and TRBJ2-4; D may correspond to TRBD1 or TRBD2 (6 bases each). CDR3 bases: TGTGCCGATCTAAGGGGGGACATTCAGTACTTC. Translation gives CADLRGDIQYF.